This T cell receptor (beta chain) comes out of a study of blood T cells in healthy people across ages. General study results and limits: In long-lived donors, naive CD4+ cell counts and diversity exceeded those of aged donors.

Concerning this clonotype: Its antigen is not identified.

A second PCR of 7 to 11 cycles used a sample-barcoded 5' primer and a J-beta primer mix. Per sample, CDR3-containing paired-end reads numbered at least 2.5 million. TCRdb re-called the 5' RACE reads through MiXCR, storing one row per CDR3 protein. The table records hundreds of thousands of distinct CDR3 sequences, about 53% of them present only once. CDR3 length equals 15 residues. Trimming removed 0 bases at V and 7 bases at J, with 15 bases between. The germline V gene has CDR1 LNHNV and CDR2 YYDKDF (reference sequence). All donors came from Russia, were Caucasian and healthy, and spanned ages about 6 to 100.

Sequencing input: blood. The chain links TRBV15 to TRBJ2-5, with D possibly being TRBD2 (5 bases). The sequence came from a man aged 60 to 69 in good health. CDR3 in DNA: TGTGCCACCAGCAGAGATCGAGGGCCCCAGTGGACCCAGTACTTC. This sequence encodes CATSRDRGPQWTQYF.